A selection of T cell receptor beta chains follows, all from one sample in a study of Ad26.COV2.S vaccination and SARS-CoV-2 variants. Sequencing used immunoSEQ multiplex PCR; TCRdb keeps in-frame clones, though not all of them. Here the sample spans roughly 700,000 clones, around 90% being singletons. The source was peripheral blood, collected in a trial of Ad26.COV2.S vaccine versus placebo. The receptors here all came from a person aged 18-60 years who received the Ad26.COV2.S COVID-19 vaccine or a placebo. The CDR3 runs from the conserved cysteine through the conserved F or W. A D gene is named only where the DNA matches it firmly. Expanded clones get a size class; other rows say once, few or many, or leave the size out.

>-|-|TRBV2|TRBJ1-2
CASSDARSYGGYTF
TGTGCCAGCAGTGACGCCAGATCCTATGGCGGCTACACCTTC
>-|TRBD1|TRBV18|TRBJ1-1
CASSPPLGQGNTEAFF
TGTGCCAGCTCACCACCGCTTGGACAGGGGAACACTGAAGCTTTCTTT
>-|TRBD1|TRBV9|TRBJ1-2
CASSGQGASDGYTF
TGTGCCAGCTCCGGACAGGGGGCGTCGGATGGCTACACCTTC
>-|-|TRBV27|TRBJ1-4
CASSLTGRFPLPEKLFF
TGTGCCAGCAGTTTAACAGGGCGATTCCCTCTTCCTGAAAAACTGTTTTTT
>-|TRBD2|TRBV11-2|TRBJ2-3
CASTLAGGTDTQYF
TGTGCCAGCACCCTAGCGGGGGGCACAGATACGCAGTATTTT
>-|TRBD1|TRBV5-5|TRBJ1-5
CASSEAGGNNQPQHF
TGTGCCAGCAGCGAGGCAGGGGGCAACAATCAGCCCCAGCATTTT
>-|-|TRBV30|TRBJ2-2
CAWSVQRLATGELFF
TGTGCCTGGAGTGTACAAAGGCTAGCGACCGGGGAGCTGTTTTTT
>-|-|TRBV6-5|TRBJ2-2
CASSIGVTGELFF
TGTGCCAGCAGCATAGGGGTAACCGGGGAGCTGTTTTTT
>-|-|TRBV18|TRBJ1-6
CASSPPLGNNSPLHF
TGTGCCAGCTCACCACCGTTGGGGAATAATTCACCCCTCCACTTT
>-|TRBD1|TRBV4-3|TRBJ1-6
CASSPTGQGEYNSPLHF
TGCGCCAGCAGCCCGACGGGACAGGGGGAGTATAATTCACCCCTCCACTTT
>-|-|TRBV6-2/TRBV6-3|TRBJ2-3
CASSLSAPGTGNTDTQYF
TGTGCCAGCAGCCTTTCCGCACCCGGGACTGGAAACACAGATACGCAGTATTTT
>once|TRBD1|TRBV5-1|TRBJ2-7
CASSLGQGHEQYF
TGCGCCAGCAGCCTAGGACAGGGTCACGAGCAGTACTTC
>-|TRBD1|TRBV6-6|TRBJ1-1
CASSLGGNTEAFF
TGTGCCAGCAGTTTAGGGGGCAACACTGAAGCTTTCTTT
>once|-|TRBV30|TRBJ1-1
CAWSRSQNTEAFF
TGTGCCTGGAGTCGCAGCCAGAACACTGAAGCTTTCTTT
>-|-|TRBV6-5|TRBJ1-3
CASSYGGPGNTIYF
TGTGCCAGCAGTTACGGGGGGCCTGGAAACACCATATATTTT
>once|TRBD1|TRBV6-6|TRBJ1-1
CASSPGQGAAEAFF
TGTGCCAGCAGCCCGGGGCAGGGGGCCGCTGAAGCTTTCTTT
>-|-|TRBV7-7|TRBJ1-4
CASSLTGRANEKLFF
TGTGCTAGCAGCTTAACGGGACGGGCTAATGAAAAACTGTTTTTT
>-|-|TRBV28|TRBJ2-7
CATHSRGEQYF
TGTGCCACCCATAGCCGGGGCGAGCAGTACTTC
>-|-|TRBV13|TRBJ1-1
CASSPEGKTEAFF
TGTGCCAGCAGCCCCGAGGGGAAGACTGAAGCTTTCTTT
>-|-|TRBV7-9|TRBJ2-2
CASSQMGAGELFF
TGTGCCAGCAGCCAGATGGGTGCCGGGGAGCTGTTTTTT
>few|-|TRBV10-1|TRBJ2-7
CASSDQRGGNSYEQYF
TGCGCCAGCAGTGATCAACGAGGCGGGAACTCCTACGAGCAGTACTTC
>-|-|TRBV7-2|TRBJ2-2
CASSLGGGDTGELFF
TGTGCCAGCAGCCTTGGGGGGGGCGACACCGGGGAGCTGTTTTTT
>-|TRBD1|TRBV18|TRBJ2-7
CASSPPDRPSYEQYF
TGTGCCAGCTCACCTCCGGACAGGCCCTCCTACGAGCAGTACTTC
>-|TRBD2|TRBV24-1|TRBJ2-1
CATSDARRGVNEQFF
TGTGCCACCAGTGACGCCAGACGGGGGGTCAATGAGCAGTTCTTC
>once|-|TRBV15|TRBJ1-4
CATSREARGVNEKLFF
TGTGCCACCAGCAGAGAAGCACGGGGGGTCAATGAAAAACTGTTTTTT
>-|-|TRBV5-1|TRBJ2-2
CASSLGPSNTGELFF
TGCGCCAGCAGCTTGGGGCCGTCGAACACCGGGGAGCTGTTTTTT
>-|-|TRBV7-3|TRBJ1-6
CASSSGHSDSPLHF
TGTGCCAGCAGCTCGGGACACTCCGATTCACCCCTCCACTTT
>-|TRBD2|TRBV3-1/TRBV3-2|TRBJ2-3
CASSQNPGLAGGSTQYF
TGTGCCAGCAGCCAAAACCCTGGACTAGCGGGAGGTAGTACGCAGTATTTT
>-|TRBD1|TRBV23-1|TRBJ1-1
CASFTGTDTEAFF
TGCGCCAGCTTTACCGGGACAGACACTGAAGCTTTCTTT
>-|-|TRBV13|TRBJ2-5
CASTETGGEETQYF
TGTGCCAGCACTGAAACGGGGGGCGAGGAGACCCAGTACTTC
>-|TRBD1|TRBV7-2|TRBJ1-4
CASSWGQEGEKLFF
TGTGCCAGCAGCTGGGGACAGGAGGGTGAAAAACTGTTTTTT
>-|-|TRBV6-5|TRBJ2-3
CASSYQDTTDTQYF
TGTGCCAGCAGTTACCAGGACACGACAGATACGCAGTATTTT
>-|-|TRBV11-2|TRBJ1-1
CASRPDTYTEAFF
TGTGCCAGCAGACCGGACACATACACTGAAGCTTTCTTT
>-|TRBD2|TRBV5-1|TRBJ2-5
CASSPGLAGVMEETQYF
TGCGCCAGCAGCCCGGGACTAGCGGGAGTAATGGAAGAGACCCAGTACTTC
>-|-|TRBV19|TRBJ1-3
CASRSGGNTIYF
TGTGCCAGTAGATCGGGCGGAAACACCATATATTTT
>-|TRBD1|TRBV4-1|TRBJ1-1
CASSAGTGKGKTEAFF
TGCGCCAGCAGCGCGGGGACAGGGAAGGGTAAGACTGAAGCTTTCTTT
>-|TRBD1|TRBV18|TRBJ2-3
CASSRQGYTDTQYF
TGTGCCAGCTCAAGACAGGGTTACACAGATACGCAGTATTTT
>-|-|TRBV12-2|TRBJ1-4
CASRLAHRAYEKLFF
TGTGCAAGTCGCTTAGCGCACAGGGCTTATGAAAAACTGTTTTTT
>once|-|TRBV2|TRBJ1-6
CASSRTAYNSPLHF
TGTGCCAGCAGCCGGACAGCCTATAATTCACCCCTCCACTTT
>-|-|TRBV20-1|TRBJ1-1
CSASTGSGTEAFF
TGCAGTGCTAGTACGGGCAGCGGAACTGAAGCTTTCTTT
>-|-|TRBV10-3|TRBJ2-2
CAITEVVTGELFF
TGTGCCATCACCGAGGTCGTGACCGGGGAGCTGTTTTTT
>once|TRBD1|TRBV7-2|TRBJ1-1
CASTLDRSSEAFF
TGTGCCAGCACCTTGGACAGGTCTTCTGAAGCTTTCTTT
>-|-|TRBV2|TRBJ1-5
CASNGHNQPQHF
TGTGCCAGCAACGGGCATAATCAGCCCCAGCATTTT
>once|TRBD2|TRBV7-2|TRBJ2-3
CASSLRLAGVSSTDTQYF
TGTGCCAGCAGCTTACGACTAGCGGGAGTGTCTAGCACAGATACGCAGTATTTT
>-|-|TRBV19|TRBJ1-2
CASSTGYREGGNYGYTF
TGTGCCAGTAGTACAGGCTACAGGGAAGGGGGAAACTATGGCTACACCTTC
>once|-|TRBV6-1|TRBJ1-2
CASSEALQAWGGYTF
TGTGCCAGCAGTGAAGCGCTTCAAGCGTGGGGGGGCTACACCTTC
>-|-|TRBV2|TRBJ2-7
CASRAGGEQYF
TGTGCCAGCAGAGCCGGGGGCGAGCAGTACTTC
>-|TRBD2|TRBV6-2/TRBV6-3|TRBJ2-2
CASSYPSGAGTGELFF
TGTGCCAGCAGTTACCCTAGCGGGGCGGGGACCGGGGAGCTGTTTTTT
>few|-|TRBV19|TRBJ1-2
CASSPLNYGYTF
TGTGCCAGTAGTCCGCTAAACTATGGCTACACCTTC
>-|-|TRBV11-2|TRBJ2-2
CASSLWSGVTGELFF
TGTGCCAGCAGCTTATGGTCAGGGGTCACCGGGGAGCTGTTTTTT